Presented here are 21 T cell receptor beta chains from one specimen sequenced in a study of response to subunit inactivated influenza vaccine. TCRdb re-derived calls from the RT-PCR reads in MiXCR, one entry per CDR3 protein. The sample lists about 500,000 distinct CDR3 sequences; approximately 15% were seen once. The specimen comprised CD4+ T cells sorted from PBMCs, sampled less than 30 months after vaccination. Source of these receptors: a man between 45 and 75 years old who received an inactivated influenza vaccine.

A few counts support this clonotype. The J gene is TRBJ2-1, the V gene TRBV10-3, with TRBD1 matching over 8 bases. The CDR3 covers 13 residues. V lost 8 bases and J lost 10; bases outside the gene matches: 10. Germline values: CDR1 ENHRY, CDR2 SYGVKD. CDR3 protein: CAIGGQGVREQFF. DNA of the CDR3: TGTGCCATCGGCGGACAGGGCGTGAGGGAGCAGTTCTTC.

The chain employs TRBV4-2 and TRBJ2-4; either TRBD1 or TRBD2 may fit D (6 bases each). Trimming stripped 0 bases from V and 7 bases from J, with 19 bases between. The CDR3 loop spans 17 amino acids. Germline CDR1 reads LGHNA; CDR2 reads YNFKEQ. In nucleotides, the CDR3 is TGTGCCAGCAGCCAAGATCCGGGGGCCCTTACACGGAACATTCAGTACTTC. Its protein is CASSQDPGALTRNIQYF.

The V call is TRBV2, the J call TRBJ1-4, with D possibly being TRBD1 (6 bases). The length of the CDR3 is 14 residues. The germline V and J ends were trimmed by 4 bases and 6 bases, with 12 bases remaining between them. The germline CDR1 and CDR2 sequences are SNHLY and FYNNEI. The CDR3 DNA is TGTGCCAGCAGTGCACAGGGACACGATGAAAAACTGTTTTTT. Its protein is CASSAQGHDEKLFF.

J is TRBJ2-1 and V is TRBV20-1; the D call may be TRBD1 or TRBD2 (5 bases each). The germline gives CDR1 DFQATT, CDR2 SNEGSKA (reference sequence). V gave up 6 bases and J gave up 5 bases, with 14 bases separating them. This CDR3 is 13 amino acids long. CDR3 region: CSAALGVNNEQFF. In DNA, the CDR3 is TGCAGTGCCGCCTTGGGGGTAAACAATGAGCAGTTCTTC.

The chain recombines TRBV2 with TRBJ1-4; 7 nucleotides line up with TRBD1. Unmatched junction bases numbered 8, after V lost 6 bases and J lost 4 bases. Per the germline V gene, CDR1 is SNHLY and CDR2 is FYNNEI. The CDR3 runs to 15 residues. The CDR3 spells CASSTRTGFNEKLFF. The CDR3 DNA is TGTGCCAGCAGCACGAGGACAGGTTTTAATGAAAAACTGTTTTTT.

This clonotype was found a few times. The V and J genes are TRBV20-1 and TRBJ2-7, with 9 bases identical to TRBD1. The V gene's germline CDR1 is DFQATT and CDR2 SNEGSKA (reference sequence). Losses at the gene ends were 4 bases for V and 1 base for J; bases not matched to a gene: 5. CDR3 length equals 14 residues. As DNA, the CDR3 is TGCAGTGCTAAAGACAGGGGGTTTTCCTACGAGCAGTACTTC. Translated, it gives CSAKDRGFSYEQYF.

This rearrangement joins TRBV29-1 to TRBJ2-5, with no clear D. The CDR3 has 11 amino acids. The germline V gene has CDR1 SQVTM and CDR2 ANQGSEA. V shed 7 bases and J shed 5 bases, with 11 bases lying between them. The CDR3: CSGASDETQYF. Here the CDR3 DNA reads TGCAGCGGGGCTTCTGACGAGACCCAGTACTTC. The full variable domain, completed using reference TRBV29-1 and TRBJ2-5, is SAVISQKPSRDICQRGTSLTIQCQVDSQVTMMFWYRQQPGQSLTLIATANQGSEATYESGFVIDKFPISRPNLTFSTLTVSNMSPEDSSIYLCSGASDETQYFGPGTRLLVL.

The chain combines TRBV12-3 or TRBV12-4 with TRBJ2-5; TRBD1 aligns across 10 bases. The CDR3 consists of 17 residues. This CDR3 is CTCSFGLTGTGEETQYF. CDR3 nucleotides: TGTACCTGCAGTTTCGGGCTTACCGGGACAGGGGAAGAGACCCAGTACTTC.

In this sample, this clonotype turned up a few times. The rearrangement joins TRBV14 to TRBJ2-2; 10 positions agree with TRBD1. CDR3 length: 15 amino acids. The germline CDR1 and CDR2 sequences are SGHDN and FVKESK. J lost 4 bases, V lost 2 bases, and 1 base had no gene match. CDR3 sequence: CASSQRQGATGELFF. The CDR3 nucleotides are TGTGCCAGCAGCCAAAGACAGGGGGCCACCGGGGAGCTGTTTTTT.

In this sample, this clonotype turned up many times. The chain uses TRBV11-2 and TRBJ2-7; 10 bases line up with TRBD2. Germline CDR1 and CDR2: SGHAT and FQNNGV. The CDR3 is 14 amino acids. After removal of 3 bases from V and 6 bases from J, the junction contained 5 bases not matched to a gene. In nucleotides, the CDR3 is TGTGCCAGCAGCTTTCTAGCGGGAGTCAGCGAGCAGTACTTC. Residues: CASSFLAGVSEQYF.

The chain employs TRBV10-3 and TRBJ1-1; D is unresolved. Trimming removed 9 bases at V and 1 base at J, with 12 bases between. CDR3 size: 13 residues. Germline lookup yields CDR1 ENHRY and CDR2 SYGVKD. In nucleotides, the CDR3 is TGTGCCATTTCAGGTCGGGAGAACACTGAAGCTTTCTTT. Translated, it gives CAISGRENTEAFF.

This clonotype has more than one count but fewer than ten. The J gene is TRBJ2-1, the V gene TRBV5-5; D ambiguous. V was trimmed by 0 bases and J by 4 bases, leaving 17 bases between them. This CDR3 region has 17 residues. CDR1 is SGHKS, CDR2 YYEKEE, per germline (reference sequence). The CDR3 DNA sequence: TGTGCCAGCAGCTTGGCGGCAGGTCAAGGTTCTTACAATGAGCAGTTCTTC. It codes for CASSLAAGQGSYNEQFF.

This clonotype was recorded many times. The chain joins TRBV7-2 to TRBJ2-7; perhaps TRBD2 as D (6 bases). V was cut by 3 bases and J by 4 bases, with 13 bases left in between. The CDR3 runs to 14 residues. Germline-derived CDR1 and CDR2 are SGHTA and FQGNSA. The CDR3 is CASSLGLRTYEQYF. The CDR3, as DNA: TGTGCCAGCAGCTTGGGACTCAGAACTTACGAGCAGTACTTC.

J is TRBJ2-3 and V is TRBV6-1; 7 bases are shared with TRBD1. The junction had 12 bases not matched to a gene; V was cut back by 6 bases and J by 0 bases. The CDR3 is 17 amino acids. Per germline, CDR1 MNHNS and CDR2 SASEGT. CDR3 sequence: CASRPLTGTVSTDTQYF. The CDR3 coding sequence is TGTGCCAGCAGGCCACTGACCGGGACAGTGAGCACAGATACGCAGTATTTT.

This clonotype was detected a few times. The chain uses TRBV7-2 and TRBJ2-6; maybe TRBD1 (6 bases). This CDR3 spans 15 amino acids. V was trimmed by 5 bases and J by 2 bases, leaving 10 bases between them. Germline assignment: CDR1 SGHTA and CDR2 FQGNSA. CDR3 DNA sequence: TGTGCCAGCAGCAAACAGGGAGCTGGGGCCAACGTCCTGACTTTC. It codes for CASSKQGAGANVLTF. Combining the CDR3 with reference TRBV7-2 and TRBJ2-6 gives the whole variable domain GAGVSQSPSNKVTEKGKDVELRCDPISGHTALYWYRQSLGQGLEFLIYFQGNSAPDKSGLPSDRFSAERTGGSVSTLTIQRTQQEDSAVYLCASSKQGAGANVLTFGAGSRLTVL.

This clonotype was seen only a few times. This chain connects TRBV20-1 to TRBJ1-2; D is possibly TRBD1 (5 bases). In germline, CDR1 is DFQATT, CDR2 SNEGSKA (reference sequence). Trimming took off 3 bases at V and 4 bases at J, with 15 bases between the two ends. The CDR3 is 14 residues long. The CDR3 DNA is TGCAGTGCTAGGAGGTTCGGGGGAGGCTATGGCTACACCTTC. Protein product: CSARRFGGGYGYTF.

The sample holds a few counts of this clonotype. The chain carries TRBV7-9 and TRBJ2-3; the match to TRBD1 covers 8 bases. Germline trimming cut 5 bases from V and 0 bases from J; bases unmatched to any gene: 10. Germline lookup yields CDR1 SEHNR and CDR2 FQNEAQ (reference sequence). The CDR3 loop spans 17 amino acids. CDR3 residues: CASSLRVGTGSTDTQYF. CDR3 bases: TGTGCCAGCAGCCTCCGGGTCGGGACAGGCAGCACAGATACGCAGTATTTT.

This clonotype has a handful of counts. The chain employs TRBV12-3 or TRBV12-4 and TRBJ2-4; tentatively, D is TRBD1 (6 bases). The length of the CDR3 is 14 residues. With 1 base removed from V and 11 bases from J, the gap between germline ends came to 15 bases. DNA of the CDR3: TGTGCCAGCAGTTTAGGACAGGCGGAGCGGTTTCAGTACTTC. The encoded protein is CASSLGQAERFQYF.

This clonotype was observed a few times. This rearrangement joins TRBV28 to TRBJ2-4; a possible D gene is TRBD1 (5 bases). CDR1 and CDR2 from the germline V gene are MDHEN and SYDVKM. The CDR3 sequence is 14 residues long. The ends were cut back, 1 base at V and 1 base at J, with 5 bases in the middle. CDR3 protein: CASSLSGAKNIQYF. CDR3 bases: TGTGCCAGCAGTTTATCAGGGGCCAAAAACATTCAGTACTTC.

This clonotype was seen a handful of times. V is TRBV2 and J is TRBJ2-3, with 8 bases that match TRBD1. The CDR3 totals 11 residues. CDR1 and CDR2 from the germline V gene are SNHLY and FYNNEI. The V gene end was trimmed by 4 bases and the J gene end by 14 bases; junction bases not matched to a gene: 5. The CDR3 nucleotides are TGTGCCAGCAGTGTGACAGGGGCCTCGTATTTT. The encoded protein is CASSVTGASYF.

The chain employs TRBV20-1 and TRBJ1-4; D is perhaps TRBD1 (5 bases). Germline V gives CDR1 DFQATT, CDR2 SNEGSKA (reference sequence). V lost 3 bases and J lost 8, with 13 bases in between. CDR3 length equals 13 residues. This chain's CDR3 is CSASSGTAEKLFF. In DNA form, the CDR3 reads TGCAGTGCTAGTTCGGGGACGGCGGAAAAACTGTTTTTT.